Described below is a single T cell receptor beta chain sequence and its context. Its specificity is unknown. This sample was included in a study of graft-versus-host responses after intestinal transplantation. The wider study: Transplant recipients had multivisceral, liver-intestinal, or isolated intestinal grafts. The study's findings and limits: There was an association between peak levels of circulating GvH clones and early post-transplant HvG declines. Elevated graft-versus-host to host-versus-graft clonal ratios in allografts were recorded for patients with graft-donor T cell macrochimerism. Among recipient marrow samples, GvH clones were found; some appeared first in ileum or blood.

This CDR3 has 15 amino acids. Trimming took 6 bases from V and 4 from J; bases not matched to a gene: 8. CDR1 SGHTA and CDR2 FQGNSA come from the germline V gene. Repertoires were generated with immunoSEQ multiplex PCR, while TCRdb's copy carries only in-frame clones and drops some. The sample contains around 30,000 clones, 90% to 95% of which appear only once. Sequenced here: PBMCs, sampled 66 days after intestinal transplant. The sequence came from a human patient who received an intestinal transplant, so some T cells may come from the graft donor. This chain joins TRBV7-2 and TRBJ2-2, with 7 positions matching TRBD1. The DNA for the CDR3 is TGTGCCAGCAGGCTGAAGGGACAGCCCACCGGGGAGCTGTTTTTT. This codes for CASRLKGQPTGELFF.